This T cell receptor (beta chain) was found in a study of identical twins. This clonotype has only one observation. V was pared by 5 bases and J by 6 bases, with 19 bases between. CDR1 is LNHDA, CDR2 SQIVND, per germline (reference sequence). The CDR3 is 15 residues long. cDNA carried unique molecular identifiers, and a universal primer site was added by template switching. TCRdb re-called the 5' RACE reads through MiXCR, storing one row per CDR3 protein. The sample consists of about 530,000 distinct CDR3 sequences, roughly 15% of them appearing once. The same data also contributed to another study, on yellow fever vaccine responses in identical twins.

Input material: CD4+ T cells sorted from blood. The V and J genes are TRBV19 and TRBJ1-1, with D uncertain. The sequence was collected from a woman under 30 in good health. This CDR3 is CASSSFSAGAPEAFF. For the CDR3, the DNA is TGTGCCAGTAGTTCTTTCTCTGCGGGAGCCCCTGAAGCTTTCTTT.